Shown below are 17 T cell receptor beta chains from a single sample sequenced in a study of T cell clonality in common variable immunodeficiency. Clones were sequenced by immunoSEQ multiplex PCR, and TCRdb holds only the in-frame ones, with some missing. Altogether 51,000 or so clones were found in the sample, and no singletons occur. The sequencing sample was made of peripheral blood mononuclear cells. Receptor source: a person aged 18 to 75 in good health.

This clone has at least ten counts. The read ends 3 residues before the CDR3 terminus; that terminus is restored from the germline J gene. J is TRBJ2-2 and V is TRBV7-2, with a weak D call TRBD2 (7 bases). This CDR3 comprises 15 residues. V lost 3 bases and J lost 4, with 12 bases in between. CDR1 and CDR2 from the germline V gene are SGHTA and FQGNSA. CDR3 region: CASSFGGGGTGELFF. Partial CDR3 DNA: TGTGCCAGCAGCTTCGGAGGGGGGGGCACCGGGGAG.

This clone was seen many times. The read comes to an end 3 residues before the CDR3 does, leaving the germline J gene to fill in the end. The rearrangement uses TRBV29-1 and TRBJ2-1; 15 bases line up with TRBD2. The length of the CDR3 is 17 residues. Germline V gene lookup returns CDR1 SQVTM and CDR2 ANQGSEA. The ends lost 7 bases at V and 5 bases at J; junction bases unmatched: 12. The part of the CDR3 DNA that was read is TGCAGCGCGGCAATGGGACTAGCGGGGGGAGGAGACAATGAG. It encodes CSAAMGLAGGGDNE. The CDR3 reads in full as CSAAMGLAGGGDNEQFF.

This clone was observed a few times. The CDR3 loop reads CASSPRTGINYGYTF. The CDR3 DNA, read in part, is TGTGCCAGTAGTCCCCGGACAGGAATTAACTATGGC. The rearrangement joins TRBV19 to TRBJ1-2; 7 bases align to TRBD1. The CDR3 end lies 3 residues beyond the end of the read and is filled in from the germline J gene. The CDR3 extends over 15 amino acids. V shed 5 bases and J 1 base; nucleotides not matched to a gene: 7. CDR1 is LNHDA and CDR2 is SQIVND in the germline V gene (reference sequence).

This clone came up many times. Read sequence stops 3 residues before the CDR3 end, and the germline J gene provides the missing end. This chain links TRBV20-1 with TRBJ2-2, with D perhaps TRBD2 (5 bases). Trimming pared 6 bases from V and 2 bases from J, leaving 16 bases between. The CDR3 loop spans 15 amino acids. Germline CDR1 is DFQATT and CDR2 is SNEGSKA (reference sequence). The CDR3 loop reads CSAPGIPQNTGELFF. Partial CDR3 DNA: TGCAGTGCCCCGGGGATCCCCCAAAACACCGGGGAG.

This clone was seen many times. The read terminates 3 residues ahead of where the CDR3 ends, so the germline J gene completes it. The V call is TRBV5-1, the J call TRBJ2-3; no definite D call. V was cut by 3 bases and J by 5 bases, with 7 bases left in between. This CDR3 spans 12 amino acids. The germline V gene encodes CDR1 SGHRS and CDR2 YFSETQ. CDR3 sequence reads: CASSSRLDTQYF. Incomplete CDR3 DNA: TGCGCCAGCAGCTCTCGACTAGATACG.

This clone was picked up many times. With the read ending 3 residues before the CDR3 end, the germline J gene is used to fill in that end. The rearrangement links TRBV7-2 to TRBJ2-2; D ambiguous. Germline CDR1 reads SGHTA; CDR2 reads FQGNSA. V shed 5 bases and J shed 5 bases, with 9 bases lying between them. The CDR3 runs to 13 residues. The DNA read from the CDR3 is TGTGCCAGCAGCCCTACCAGGACCGGGGAG. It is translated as CASSPTRTGE. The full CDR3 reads CASSPTRTGELFF. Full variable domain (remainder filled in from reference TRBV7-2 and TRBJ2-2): GAGVSQSPSNKVTEKGKDVELRCDPISGHTALYWYRQSLGQGLEFLIYFQGNSAPDKSGLPSDRFSAERTGGSVSTLTIQRTQQEDSAVYLCASSPTRTGELFFGEGSRLTVL.

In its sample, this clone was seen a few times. CDR3 DNA, as far as it was read: TGCGCCAGCAGGGCAGGGAGTTATAGCAATCAGCCC. This gives the protein CASRAGSYSNQP. The CDR3 in its entirety is CASRAGSYSNQPQHF. The chain is built from TRBV10-2 and TRBJ1-5; tentatively, D is TRBD1 (5 bases). The DNA ends 3 residues before the CDR3 does, and the rest of the CDR3 is filled in from the germline J gene. This CDR3 has 15 residues. Germline assignment: CDR1 WSHSY and CDR2 SAAADI. Between the trimmed V and J ends, which lost 6 bases and 0 bases, there was a span of 12 bases.

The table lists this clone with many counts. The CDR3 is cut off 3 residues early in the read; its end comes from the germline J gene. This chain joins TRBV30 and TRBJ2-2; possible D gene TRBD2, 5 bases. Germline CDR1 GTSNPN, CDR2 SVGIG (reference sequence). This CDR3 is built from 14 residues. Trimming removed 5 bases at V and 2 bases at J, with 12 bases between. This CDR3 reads CAWVYSGNTGELFF. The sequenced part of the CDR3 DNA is TGTGCCTGGGTGTACAGCGGAAACACCGGGGAG.

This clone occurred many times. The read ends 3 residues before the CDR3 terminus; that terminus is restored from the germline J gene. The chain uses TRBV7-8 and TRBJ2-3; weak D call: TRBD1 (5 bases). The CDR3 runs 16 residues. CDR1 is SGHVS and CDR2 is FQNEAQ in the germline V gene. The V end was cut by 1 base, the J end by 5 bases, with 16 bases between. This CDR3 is CASSLGRVVLRDTQYF. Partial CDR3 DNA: TGTGCCAGCAGCTTAGGCAGGGTCGTCCTTAGAGATACG.

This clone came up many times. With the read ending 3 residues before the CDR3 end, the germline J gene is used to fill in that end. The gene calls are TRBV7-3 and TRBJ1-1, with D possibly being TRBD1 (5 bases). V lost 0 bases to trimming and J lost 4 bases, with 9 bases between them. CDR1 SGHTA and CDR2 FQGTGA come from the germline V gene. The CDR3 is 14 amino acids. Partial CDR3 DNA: TGTGCCAGCAGCTTAACAGGGGTCGTCACTGAA. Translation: CASSLTGVVTE. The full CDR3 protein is CASSLTGVVTEAFF.

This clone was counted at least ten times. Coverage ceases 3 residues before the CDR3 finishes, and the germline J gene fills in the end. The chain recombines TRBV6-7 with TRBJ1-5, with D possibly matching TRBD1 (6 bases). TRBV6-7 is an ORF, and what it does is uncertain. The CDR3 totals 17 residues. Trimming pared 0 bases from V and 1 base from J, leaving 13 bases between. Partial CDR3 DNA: TGTGCCAGCAGTTACTCGCCAAACAGGGAAAGCAATCAGCCC. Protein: CASSYSPNRESNQP. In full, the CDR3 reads CASSYSPNRESNQPQHF.

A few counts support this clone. CDR3 DNA (partial): TGTGCCAGCAGCGCCCATAGCAGCGCTGCTGGGGAAAAA. Protein product: CASSAHSSAAGEK. The whole CDR3 sequence reads CASSAHSSAAGEKLFF. The gene calls are TRBV7-6 and TRBJ1-4; D not certain. The read terminates 3 residues before the CDR3 end, so the remaining end is supplied by the germline J gene. The CDR3 loop spans 16 amino acids. The V and J ends lost 5 bases and 8 bases respectively, with 21 bases between them. CDR1 and CDR2 (germline): SGHVS, FNYEAQ.

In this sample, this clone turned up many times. Incomplete CDR3 DNA: TGTGCCAGCAGCTTCTCGGGGAGCACCGGGGAG. The encoded protein is CASSFSGSTGE. The CDR3, in full, reads CASSFSGSTGELFF. This chain joins TRBV5-4 and TRBJ2-2; possibly TRBD2 for D (5 bases). Coverage ceases 3 residues before the CDR3 finishes, and the germline J gene fills in the end. CDR1 and CDR2 from the germline V gene are SGHNT and YYREEE (reference sequence). The CDR3 has 14 amino acids. V was pared by 2 bases and J by 4 bases, with 9 bases between. Supplemented by reference TRBV5-4 and TRBJ2-2, the full variable domain reads ETGVTQSPTHLIKTRGQQVTLRCSSQSGHNTVSWYQQALGQGPQFIFQYYREEENGRGNFPPRFSGLQFPNYSSELNVNALELDDSALYLCASSFSGSTGELFFGEGSRLTVL.

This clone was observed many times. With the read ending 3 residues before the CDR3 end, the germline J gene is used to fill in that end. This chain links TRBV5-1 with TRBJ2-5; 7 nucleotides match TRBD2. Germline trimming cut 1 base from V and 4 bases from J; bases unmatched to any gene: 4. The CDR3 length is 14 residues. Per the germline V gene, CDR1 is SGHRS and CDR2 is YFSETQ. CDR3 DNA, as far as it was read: TGCGCCAGCAGCTTGAGTGGGGGGGGAGAGACC. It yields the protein CASSLSGGGET. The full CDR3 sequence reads CASSLSGGGETQYF.

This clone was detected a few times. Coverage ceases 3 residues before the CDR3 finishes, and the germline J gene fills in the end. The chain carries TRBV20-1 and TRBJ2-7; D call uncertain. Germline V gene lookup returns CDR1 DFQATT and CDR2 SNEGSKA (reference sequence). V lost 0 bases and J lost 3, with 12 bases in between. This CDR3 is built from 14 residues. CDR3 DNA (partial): TGCAGTGCTAGAGATCCCGGTAGCAGCTACGAG. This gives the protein CSARDPGSSYE. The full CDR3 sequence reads CSARDPGSSYEQYF.

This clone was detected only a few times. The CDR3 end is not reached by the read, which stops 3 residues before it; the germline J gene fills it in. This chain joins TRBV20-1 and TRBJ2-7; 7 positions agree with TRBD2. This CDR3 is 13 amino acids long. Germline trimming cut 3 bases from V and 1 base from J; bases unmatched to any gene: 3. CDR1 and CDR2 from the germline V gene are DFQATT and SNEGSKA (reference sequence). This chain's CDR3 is CSARASGSYEQYF. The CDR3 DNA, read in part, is TGCAGTGCTAGGGCTAGCGGATCCTACGAG.

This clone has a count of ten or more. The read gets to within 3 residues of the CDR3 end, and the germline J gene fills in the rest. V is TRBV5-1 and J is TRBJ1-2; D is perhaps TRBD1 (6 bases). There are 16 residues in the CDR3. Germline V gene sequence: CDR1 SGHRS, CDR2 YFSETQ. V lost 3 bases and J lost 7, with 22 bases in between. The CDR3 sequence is CASSWGGNGGKSGYTF. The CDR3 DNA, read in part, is TGCGCCAGCAGCTGGGGGGGCAACGGGGGGAAGAGTGGC.